This T cell receptor (beta chain) comes out of a study of blood T cell repertoires in COVID-19. The method was immunoSEQ multiplex PCR; TCRdb's version includes in-frame clones alone and lacks a portion of them. The table includes roughly 60,000 clones, 81% detected once. There are 15 residues in the CDR3. From germline, CDR1 is ENHRY and CDR2 SYGVKD. With 0 bases clipped from V and 5 bases from J, the junction kept 4 bases outside the gene matches. The origin of this receptor is a man older than 75 with acute or convalescent COVID-19. The rearrangement uses TRBV10-3 and TRBJ2-3, with 8 bases identical to TRBD2. Sequenced sample: peripheral blood. CDR3 loop: CAISESPGGVDTQYF. As DNA, the CDR3 is TGTGCCATCAGTGAGTCCCCGGGGGGGGTAGATACGCAGTATTTT.